This section outlines one T cell receptor beta chain sequence together with its context. This record belongs to a study of control samples from healthy donors and cancer patients. This CDR3 is built from 15 residues. V was clipped by 0 bases and J by 5 bases, with 13 bases between them. From germline, CDR1 is SGHVS and CDR2 FQNEAQ. Libraries were prepared by immunoSEQ multiplex PCR; TCRdb keeps only in-frame clonotypes and omits some of them. The data hold under 200,000 clones, with roughly 93% observed a single time. The material sequenced was blood. This clonotype was obtained from a woman aged 55-69 years in good health. V gene TRBV7-8 combines with J gene TRBJ2-5; D possibly corresponds to TRBD2 (6 bases). This CDR3 reads CASSLARGAQETQYF. In DNA, the CDR3 is TGTGCCAGCAGCTTAGCGCGGGGCGCCCAGGAGACCCAGTACTTC.